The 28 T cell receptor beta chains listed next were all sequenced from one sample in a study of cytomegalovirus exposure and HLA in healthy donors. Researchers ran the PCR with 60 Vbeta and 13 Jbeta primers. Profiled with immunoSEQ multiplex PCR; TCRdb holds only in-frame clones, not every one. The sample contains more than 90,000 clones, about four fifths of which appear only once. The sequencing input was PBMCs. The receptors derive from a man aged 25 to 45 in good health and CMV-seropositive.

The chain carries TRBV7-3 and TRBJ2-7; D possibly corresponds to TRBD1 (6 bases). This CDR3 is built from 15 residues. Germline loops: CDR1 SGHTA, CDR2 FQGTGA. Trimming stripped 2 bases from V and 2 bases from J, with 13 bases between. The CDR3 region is CASSLGGGPAYEQYF. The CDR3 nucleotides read TGTGCCAGCAGCTTAGGGGGCGGTCCTGCCTACGAGCAGTACTTC.

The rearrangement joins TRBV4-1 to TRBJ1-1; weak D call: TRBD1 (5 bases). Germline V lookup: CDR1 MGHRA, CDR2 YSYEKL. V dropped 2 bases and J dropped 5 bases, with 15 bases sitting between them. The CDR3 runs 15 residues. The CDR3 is CASSQPGLPATEAFF. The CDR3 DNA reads TGCGCCAGCAGCCAACCGGGACTCCCTGCGACTGAAGCTTTCTTT.

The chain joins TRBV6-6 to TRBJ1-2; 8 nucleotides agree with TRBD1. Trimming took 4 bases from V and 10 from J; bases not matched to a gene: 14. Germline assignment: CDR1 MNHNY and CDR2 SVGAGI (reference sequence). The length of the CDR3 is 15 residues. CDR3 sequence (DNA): TGTGCCAGCAGTTTCAGGGGGCGCGGGCAGGGGGTCTACACCTTC. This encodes CASSFRGRGQGVYTF.

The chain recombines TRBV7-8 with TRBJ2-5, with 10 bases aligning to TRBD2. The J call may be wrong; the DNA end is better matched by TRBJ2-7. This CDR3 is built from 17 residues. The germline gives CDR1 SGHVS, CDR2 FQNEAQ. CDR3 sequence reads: CASSLNSGGQTLYEQYF. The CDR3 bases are TGTGCCAGCAGCTTAAATAGCGGGGGGCAAACCCTGTACGAGCAGTACTTC.

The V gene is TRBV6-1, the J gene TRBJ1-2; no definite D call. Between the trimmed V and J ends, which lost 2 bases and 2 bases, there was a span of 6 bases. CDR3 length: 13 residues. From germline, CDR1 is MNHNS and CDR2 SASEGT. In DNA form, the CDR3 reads TGTGCCAGCAGTGAAAACAGAAACTATGGCTACACCTTC. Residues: CASSENRNYGYTF.

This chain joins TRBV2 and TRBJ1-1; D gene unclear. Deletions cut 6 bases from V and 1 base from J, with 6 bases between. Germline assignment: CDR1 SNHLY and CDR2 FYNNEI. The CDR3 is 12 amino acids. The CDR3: CASRAQNTEAFF. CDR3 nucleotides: TGTGCCAGCAGGGCCCAGAACACTGAAGCTTTCTTT.

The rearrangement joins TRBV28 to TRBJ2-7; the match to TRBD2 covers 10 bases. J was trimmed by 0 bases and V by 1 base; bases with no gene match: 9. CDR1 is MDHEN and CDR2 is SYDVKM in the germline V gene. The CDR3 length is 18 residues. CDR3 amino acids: CASSLSGSGGLSSYEQYF. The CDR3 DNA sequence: TGTGCCAGCAGTTTATCGGGTAGCGGGGGGCTGAGCTCCTACGAGCAGTACTTC.

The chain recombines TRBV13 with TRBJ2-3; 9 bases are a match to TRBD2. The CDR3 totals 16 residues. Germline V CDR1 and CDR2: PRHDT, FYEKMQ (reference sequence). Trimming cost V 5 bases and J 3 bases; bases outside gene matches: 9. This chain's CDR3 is CASSPIAGAETDTQYF. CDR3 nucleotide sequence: TGTGCCAGCAGCCCAATAGCGGGAGCGGAGACAGATACGCAGTATTTT.

This chain's CDR3 is CASSDSEGSRGELFF. CDR3 nucleotides: TGTGCCAGCAGTGATTCGGAGGGTAGTCGCGGGGAGCTGTTTTTT. This sequence joins TRBV2 and TRBJ2-2, with TRBD2 as a possible D gene (6 bases). Germline V lookup: CDR1 SNHLY, CDR2 FYNNEI. This CDR3 spans 15 amino acids. V lost 3 bases, J lost 7 bases, and 15 bases lay in between.

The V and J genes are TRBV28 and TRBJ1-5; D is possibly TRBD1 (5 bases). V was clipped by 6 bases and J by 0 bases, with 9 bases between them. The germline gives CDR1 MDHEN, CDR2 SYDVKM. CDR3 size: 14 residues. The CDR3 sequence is CASRQGLSNQPQHF. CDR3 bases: TGTGCCAGCAGGCAGGGACTTAGCAATCAGCCCCAGCATTTT.

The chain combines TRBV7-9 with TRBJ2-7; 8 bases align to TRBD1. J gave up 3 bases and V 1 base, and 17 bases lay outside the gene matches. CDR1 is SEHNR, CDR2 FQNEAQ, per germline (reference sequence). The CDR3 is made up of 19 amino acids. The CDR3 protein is CASSLGGWTGSWQNYEQYV. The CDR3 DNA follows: TGTGCCAGCAGCTTAGGTGGGTGGACAGGGTCCTGGCAGAACTACGAGCAGTACGTC.

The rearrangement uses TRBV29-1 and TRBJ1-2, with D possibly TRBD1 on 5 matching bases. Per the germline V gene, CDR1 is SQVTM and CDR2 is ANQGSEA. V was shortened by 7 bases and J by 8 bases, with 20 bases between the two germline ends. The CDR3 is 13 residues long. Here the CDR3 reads CSAEGLLTIGYTF. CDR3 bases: TGCAGCGCTGAGGGGCTGTTAACTATCGGCTACACCTTC. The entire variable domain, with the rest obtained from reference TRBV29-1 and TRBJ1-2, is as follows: SAVISQKPSRDICQRGTSLTIQCQVDSQVTMMFWYRQQPGQSLTLIATANQGSEATYESGFVIDKFPISRPNLTFSTLTVSNMSPEDSSIYLCSAEGLLTIGYTFGSGTRLTVV.

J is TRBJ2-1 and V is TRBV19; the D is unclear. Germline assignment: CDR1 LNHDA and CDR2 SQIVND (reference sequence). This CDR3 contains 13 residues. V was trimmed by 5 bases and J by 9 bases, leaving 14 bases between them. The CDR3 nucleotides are TGTGCCAGTAGTCCAATCCCCTTCGGTGAGCAGTTCTTC. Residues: CASSPIPFGEQFF.

CDR3 protein: CASSRRGNTGELFF. CDR3 coding DNA: TGTGCCAGCAGCCGCAGGGGGAACACCGGGGAGCTGTTTTTT. The chain couples TRBV5-4 to TRBJ2-2, with D perhaps TRBD1 (6 bases). CDR1 SGHNT and CDR2 YYREEE come from the germline V gene (reference sequence). This CDR3 is 14 amino acids long. Trimming took 4 bases from V and 1 from J, leaving 8 bases between them.

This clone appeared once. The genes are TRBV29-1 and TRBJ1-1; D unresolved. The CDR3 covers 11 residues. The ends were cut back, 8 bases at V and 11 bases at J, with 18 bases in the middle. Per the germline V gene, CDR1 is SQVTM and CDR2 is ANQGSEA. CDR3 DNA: TGCAGCTCCCGAGGCGCGGATGGGGCTTTCTTT. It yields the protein CSSRGADGAFF.

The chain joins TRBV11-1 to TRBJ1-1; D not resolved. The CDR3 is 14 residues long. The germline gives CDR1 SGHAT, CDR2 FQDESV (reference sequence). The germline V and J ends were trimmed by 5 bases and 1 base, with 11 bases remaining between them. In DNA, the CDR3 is TGTGCCAGCAGCCCCGGGTGGTCGAACACTGAAGCTTTCTTT. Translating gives CASSPGWSNTEAFF.

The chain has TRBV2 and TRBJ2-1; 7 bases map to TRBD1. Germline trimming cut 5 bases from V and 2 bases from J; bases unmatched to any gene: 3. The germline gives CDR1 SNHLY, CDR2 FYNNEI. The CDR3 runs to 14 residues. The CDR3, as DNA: TGTGCCAGCAGTTTACAGGGGACCTACAATGAGCAGTTCTTC. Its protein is CASSLQGTYNEQFF.

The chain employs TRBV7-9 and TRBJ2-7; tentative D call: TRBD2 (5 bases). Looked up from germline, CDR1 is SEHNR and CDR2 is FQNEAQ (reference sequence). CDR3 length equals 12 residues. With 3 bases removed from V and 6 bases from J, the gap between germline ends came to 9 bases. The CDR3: CASSLGESEQYV. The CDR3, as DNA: TGTGCCAGCAGCTTGGGAGAGTCCGAGCAGTACGTC.

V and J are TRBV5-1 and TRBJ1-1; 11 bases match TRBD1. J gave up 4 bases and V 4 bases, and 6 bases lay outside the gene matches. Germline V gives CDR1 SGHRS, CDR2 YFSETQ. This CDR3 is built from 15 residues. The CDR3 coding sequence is TGCGCCAGCAGCCCGGACAGGGGGCGACCCACTGAAGCTTTCTTT. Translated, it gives CASSPDRGRPTEAFF.

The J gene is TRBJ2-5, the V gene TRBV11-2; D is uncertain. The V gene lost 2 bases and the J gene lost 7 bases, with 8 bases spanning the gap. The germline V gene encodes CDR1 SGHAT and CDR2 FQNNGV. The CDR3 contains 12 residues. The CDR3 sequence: CASSLSPWTQYF. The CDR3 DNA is TGTGCCAGCAGCTTATCCCCGTGGACCCAGTACTTC.

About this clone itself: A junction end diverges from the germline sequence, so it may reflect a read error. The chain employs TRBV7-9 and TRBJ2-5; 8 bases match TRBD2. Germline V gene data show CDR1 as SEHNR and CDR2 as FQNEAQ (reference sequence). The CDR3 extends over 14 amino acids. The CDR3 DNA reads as TGTTCCAGCAGCTCTCCGGGACTAGTGGAGACCCAGTACTTC. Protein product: CSSSSPGLVETQYF. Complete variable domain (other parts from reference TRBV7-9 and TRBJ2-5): DTGVSQNPRHKITKRGQNVTFRCDPISEHNRLYWYRQTLGQGPEFLTYFQNEAQLEKSRLLSDRFSAERPKGSFSTLEIQRTEQGDSAMYLCSSSSPGLVETQYFGPGTRLLVL.

The CDR3 sequence: CASSEHRTGELFF. CDR3 bases: TGCGCCAGCAGTGAGCACAGAACCGGGGAGCTGTTTTTT. The chain links TRBV10-1 to TRBJ2-2; D is ambiguous. V shed 2 bases and J shed 5 bases, with 6 bases lying between them. Germline V gives CDR1 WNHNN, CDR2 SYGVQD (reference sequence). This CDR3 has 13 amino acids.

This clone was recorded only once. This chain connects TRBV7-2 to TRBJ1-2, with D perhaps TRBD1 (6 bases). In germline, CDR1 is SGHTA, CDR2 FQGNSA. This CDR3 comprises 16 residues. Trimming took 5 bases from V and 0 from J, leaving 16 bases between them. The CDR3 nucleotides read TGTGCCAGCAGCCCCACGGCTTGGACAGCTAACTATGGCTACACCTTC. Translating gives CASSPTAWTANYGYTF. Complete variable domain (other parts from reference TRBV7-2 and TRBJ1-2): GAGVSQSPSNKVTEKGKDVELRCDPISGHTALYWYRQSLGQGLEFLIYFQGNSAPDKSGLPSDRFSAERTGGSVSTLTIQRTQQEDSAVYLCASSPTAWTANYGYTFGSGTRLTVV.

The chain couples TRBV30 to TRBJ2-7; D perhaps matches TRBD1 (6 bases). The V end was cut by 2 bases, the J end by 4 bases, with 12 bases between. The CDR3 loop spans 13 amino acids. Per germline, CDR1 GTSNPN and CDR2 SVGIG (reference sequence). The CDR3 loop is CAWSKDRLYEQYF. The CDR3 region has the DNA TGTGCCTGGAGTAAGGACAGATTATACGAGCAGTACTTC.

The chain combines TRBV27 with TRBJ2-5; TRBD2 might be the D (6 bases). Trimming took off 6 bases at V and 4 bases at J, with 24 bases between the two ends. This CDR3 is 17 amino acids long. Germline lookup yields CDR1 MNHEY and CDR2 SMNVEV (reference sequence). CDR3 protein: CASSSTEGTPARETQYF. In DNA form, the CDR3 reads TGTGCCAGCAGCTCAACAGAGGGGACTCCTGCGAGAGAGACCCAGTACTTC.

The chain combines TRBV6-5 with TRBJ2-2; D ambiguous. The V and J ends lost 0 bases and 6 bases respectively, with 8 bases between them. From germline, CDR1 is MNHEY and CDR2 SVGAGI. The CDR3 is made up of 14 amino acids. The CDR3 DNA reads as TGTGCCAGCAGTTACTCGGGCCAGGCCGGGGAGCTGTTTTTT. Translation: CASSYSGQAGELFF.

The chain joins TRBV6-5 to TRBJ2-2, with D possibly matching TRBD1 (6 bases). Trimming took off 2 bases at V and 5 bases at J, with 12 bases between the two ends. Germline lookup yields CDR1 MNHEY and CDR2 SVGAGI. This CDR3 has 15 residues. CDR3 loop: CASSYQNTGTGELFF. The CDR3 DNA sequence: TGTGCCAGCAGTTACCAAAACACAGGGACCGGGGAGCTGTTTTTT.

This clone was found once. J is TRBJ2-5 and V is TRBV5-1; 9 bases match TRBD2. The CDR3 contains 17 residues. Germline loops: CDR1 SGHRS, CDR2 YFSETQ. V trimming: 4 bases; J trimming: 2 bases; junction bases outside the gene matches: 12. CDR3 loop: CASSPGSAGGLQETQYF. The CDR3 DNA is TGCGCCAGCAGCCCCGGATCGGCGGGAGGGCTTCAAGAGACCCAGTACTTC.